This record covers a single TCR beta chain. This clonotype was seen a few times. Its cognate antigen has yet to be identified. No quality values exist for individual bases; no much larger clone is one base distant. These data come from a study of blood T cells in healthy people across ages (dated by TCRdb to between 2014 and 2017). The study in broad terms: In model experiments, template switching captured roughly one uniquely barcoded TCR beta cDNA molecule for every two T cells. Using deep sequencing normalized with unique cDNA molecular identifiers, the study measured how TCR beta repertoire diversity changes with age. Donors were grouped into four age groups: young (average 16 years), middle-aged (39), aged (about 60) and long-lived (approximately 82). For two donors (one aged 18 to 30 and one aged 80 or older), the study analyzed two additional independent replicas of 1 million unique cDNA reads from the same blood draw. What the work shows at the level of the full study, not this receptor alone: As age increased, observed TCR beta diversity per million T cells dropped in a roughly linear way, and a significant reduction was already evident by age 40. Compared with the aged group, more naive CD4+ T cells, fewer expanded clones and increased TCR diversity were shown by the long-lived group, suggesting age selection. Because the CMV infection status of the donors was unknown, age-related changes in expanded clonotypes may potentially have been confounded. The percentage of naive T cells measured by flow cytometry correlated strongly with observed TCR beta diversity. Because profiling used bulk unsorted PBMCs, naive and antigen-experienced compartments could not be compared conclusively. Estimates of total diversity based on one million sequenced T cells were considered lower bounds and underestimates.

Systemically healthy Caucasian individuals from Russia, around 39 in total and aged roughly 6 to 95 years, were included as donors. Around 9.9 milliliters of peripheral blood were collected from each donor into EDTA-treated Vacutainer tubes. Ficoll-Paque density-gradient centrifugation was used to isolate PBMCs, with at least 6 million obtained per sample. Total RNA, at least 6 micrograms per sample, was extracted from PBMCs with Trizol reagent. For every donor, an aliquot of PBMCs went through flow cytometry to measure the percentages of naive CD45RAhigh/CD27high T cells. Libraries were constructed by 5' RACE. The data were produced on an Illumina HiSeq 2500. A second PCR of roughly 6 to 11 cycles was performed with a sample-barcoded 5' primer and a J-beta primer mix. Each TCR beta cDNA molecule received a unique molecular identifier from a template-switch 5' adaptor carrying 12 random nucleotides. Each sample yielded at least 2.5 million CDR3-containing paired-end reads. First-strand cDNA synthesis was performed from all RNA using the Mint cDNA synthesis kit, with priming by a TRBC-specific oligonucleotide. After uracil-DNA glycosylase treatment, a first 18-cycle PCR used universal primers M1SS and BC2_uni_R on all cDNA. The source study handled its data this way. Normalization of each sample was performed by random selection of 1 million high-quality reads, each carrying a distinct molecular identifier. Reads sharing molecular identifiers were discarded rather than binned into consensus sequences. MiTCR, set to a Q25 quality threshold and the strictest error-elimination algorithm, was used for CDR3 identification, clonotype clustering and error correction. A nonparametric unseen species model using Euler transformation provided a lower-bound estimate of total TCR beta diversity. TCRdb reanalyzed the raw reads on its own, using fastp at Q25 for trimming and MiXCR for clone calling, and kept in-frame beta chains. Each record represents a unique CDR3 protein, reported with the most common genes and DNA among its rows. TCRdb assigned the V and J calls; the authors' analysis was not used. This sample is represented by approximately 780,000 distinct CDR3 sequences; about 26% of them were singletons. The ten top clones hold over 2.5% of the sample.

The germline V gene (reference sequence) yields DFQATT for CDR1 and SNEGSKA for CDR2. Counted from cysteine to phenylalanine, this CDR3 has 13 amino acids. Of the read, only the CDR3 DNA is kept; its 39 bases are in frame from base 1. V is clipped by 3 bases and J by 9 bases, and the sequence between their germline boundaries is 15 bases long. The same data also went into a second study, on T cells of mothers and their children. As the second study states: Nine systemically healthy Caucasian individuals served as donors, namely three mothers together with their six children. cDNA synthesis consumed the entire amount of extracted RNA, loaded at 1.5 ug RNA in each 15 ul reaction. Sample barcodes and 2-4 random nucleotides were added via the M1S primer in the second PCR. Over 9.5 million TCR beta CDR3 reads came from each mother, compared with 2.5 million to 3.5 million reads from each child. TCR recombination output is similarly shaped by thymic selection in related and unrelated pairs, with a minor effect exerted by inherited differences. Normalized repertoire overlap was always slightly but never significantly higher in related than unrelated mother-child pairs. Persistent microchimeric T cell clones were not detected, at a sensitivity of about 90 clones per million clonotypes. The study used deep NGS to compare TCR beta repertoires of mothers and children, seeking features distinguishing related mother-child pairs from unrelated individuals. The mean age was roughly 40 +/- 4 years for the mothers and approximately 11 +/- 4 years for the children. After adapters were ligated using NEBNext reagents, the libraries underwent 100+100 nt paired-end sequencing on an Illumina HiSeq 2000. To prevent cross-contamination, the mother and child libraries were prepared one month apart and sequenced in separate runs. For each donor, between about 450,000 and 2,300,000 distinct TCR beta clonotypes were identified. Naive TCR beta clonotypes were estimated from low-frequency clonotypes matched to each donor's FACS-determined naive share, without sorting.

This clonotype was sampled from a boy aged 10-17 years in good health. Sequenced sample: blood. The sequence is built from TRBV20-1 and TRBJ1-5, with TRBD1 perhaps the D gene, on 5 matching bases. The DNA is as follows: TGCAGTGCTAGTGAGGGGAGGGGCAGGCCCCAGCATTTT. The translation is CSASEGRGRPQHF.